The present T cell receptor beta chain was sequenced within a study of control samples from healthy donors and cancer patients. Per the germline V gene, CDR1 is MDHEN and CDR2 is SYDVKM. The CDR3 contains 12 residues. The V gene lost 10 bases and the J gene lost 7 bases, with 14 bases spanning the gap. Sequencing was performed with immunoSEQ multiplex PCR; in TCRdb, only in-frame clones are kept and a portion is missing. The sample includes tens of thousands of clones, about 93% of them seen just once. This receptor was taken from a woman aged 50 to 65 in good health. V gene TRBV28 combines with J gene TRBJ2-1; D gene uncertain. What was sequenced was blood. The CDR3: CATKKVSNEQFF. Written as DNA, the CDR3 is TGTGCCACCAAAAAAGTATCGAATGAGCAGTTCTTC.